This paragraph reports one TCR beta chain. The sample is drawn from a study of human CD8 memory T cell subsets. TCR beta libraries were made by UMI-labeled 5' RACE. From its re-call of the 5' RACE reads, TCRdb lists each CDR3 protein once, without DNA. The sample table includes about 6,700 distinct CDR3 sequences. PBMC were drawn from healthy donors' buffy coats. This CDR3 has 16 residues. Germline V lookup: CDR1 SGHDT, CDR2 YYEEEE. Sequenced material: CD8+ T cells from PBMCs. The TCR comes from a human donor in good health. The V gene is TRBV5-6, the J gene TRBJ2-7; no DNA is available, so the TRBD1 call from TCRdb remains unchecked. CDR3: CASSRTGGLSSYEQYF.